There are a few counts of the clone carrying this T cell receptor beta chain. Its antigen is not identified. Using its own MiXCR run on the RT-PCR reads, TCRdb lists one record per CDR3 protein. Of roughly 500,000 distinct CDR3 sequences in the sample, approximately 24% were seen once. This sample is drawn from a study of response to subunit inactivated influenza vaccine. Study results and caveats: Each seasonal flu vaccination may recruit only limited new T cells, authors suggested.

This CDR3 spans 14 amino acids. Trimming stripped 5 bases from V and 2 bases from J, with 13 bases between. Germline-derived CDR1 and CDR2 are SGHAT and FQNNGV. Here the sequenced sample was CD4+ T cells sorted from PBMCs, taken 4 to 6 days after vaccination. The TCR sequence derives from a man in his forties or fifties who received an inactivated influenza vaccine. This chain connects TRBV11-2 to TRBJ2-7; unclear D gene. The CDR3: CASSLGRRPYEQYF. CDR3 in DNA: TGTGCCAGCAGCCTTGGAAGGCGTCCCTACGAGCAGTACTTC.